This T cell receptor (beta chain) stems from a study of tissue T cells after allogeneic stem cell transplantation. Study-level background: Pathologist H&E review favored samples with visible lymphocytes for sequencing among multiple samples. The study, taken as a whole, reports: Few T cell clones were shared across patients, but motif clusters showed tissue-specific shared signatures. Blood and spleen captured only part of the tissue TCR repertoire.

Sequencing of TCRbeta CDR3 at survey depth gave sequences and template counts. Measured with immunoSEQ multiplex PCR; TCRdb has only the in-frame clones, and not every one. The table has thousands of clones, 55% to 75% seen once. Note on this clone: The antigen remains undetermined.

V dropped 7 bases and J dropped 1 base, with 20 bases sitting between them. The CDR3 loop spans 17 amino acids. Germline values: CDR1 MNHEY, CDR2 SVGEGT. Sequences were derived from tissue from the right colon, sampled at autopsy. The receptor's source is a male donor at least 60 years old with lung cancer. The rearrangement uses TRBV6-2 or TRBV6-3 and TRBJ1-3, with unresolved D. The chain's CDR3 is CASTPGMRMASGNTIYF. The CDR3 DNA is TGTGCCAGCACCCCCGGGATGAGGATGGCATCTGGAAACACCATATATTTT.